This T cell receptor beta chain was identified during a study of T cells after yellow fever vaccination. Only a few counts were recorded for this clonotype. Its antigen is still unknown. The 5'RACE template-switching step produced TCR cDNA and added a universal primer site and UMIs. TCRdb redid the calling of the 5' RACE reads with MiXCR, one entry per CDR3 protein. The sample lists a few hundred thousand distinct CDR3 sequences, 15% to 20% seen once, with around an eighth in the top ten. Study-level results: There was a possibility that FACS-sorted repertoires contained abundant clonotypes contaminating from the bulk population.

The V end lost 1 base, the J end lost 8 bases, and 6 bases lay between the germline ends. The CDR3 loop spans 12 amino acids. From germline, CDR1 is LGHDT and CDR2 YNNKEL (reference sequence). Here the sequenced sample was PBMCs, taken 15 days after the yellow fever booster vaccination. This receptor was taken from a man aged 25-45 years who received the YFV17D yellow fever vaccine. The rearrangement joins TRBV3-1 to TRBJ2-1; the D is unclear. The CDR3 DNA reads TGTGCCAGCAGCCAAGTTGCCCATGAGCAGTTCTTC. It yields the protein CASSQVAHEQFF.